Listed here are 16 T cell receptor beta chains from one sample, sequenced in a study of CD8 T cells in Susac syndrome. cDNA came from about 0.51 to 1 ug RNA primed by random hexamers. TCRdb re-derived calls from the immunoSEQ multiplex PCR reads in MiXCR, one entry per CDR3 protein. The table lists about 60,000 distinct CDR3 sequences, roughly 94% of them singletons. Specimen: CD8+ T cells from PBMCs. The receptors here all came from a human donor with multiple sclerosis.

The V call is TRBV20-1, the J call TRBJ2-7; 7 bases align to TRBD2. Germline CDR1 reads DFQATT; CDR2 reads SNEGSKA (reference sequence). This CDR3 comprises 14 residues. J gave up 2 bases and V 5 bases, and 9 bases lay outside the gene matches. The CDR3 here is CSAWSTSVPYEQYF. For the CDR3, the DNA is TGCAGTGCTTGGTCTACTAGCGTGCCCTACGAGCAGTACTTC.

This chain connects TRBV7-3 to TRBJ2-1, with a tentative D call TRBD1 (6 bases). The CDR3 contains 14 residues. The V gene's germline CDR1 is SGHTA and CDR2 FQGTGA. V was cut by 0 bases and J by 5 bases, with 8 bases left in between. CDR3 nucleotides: TGTGCCAGCAGCTTAACACAGGGCGACAATGAGCAGTTCTTC. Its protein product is CASSLTQGDNEQFF. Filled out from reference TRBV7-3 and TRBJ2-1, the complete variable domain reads GAGVSQTPSNKVTEKGKYVELRCDPISGHTALYWYRQSLGQGPEFLIYFQGTGAADDSGLPNDRFFAVRPEGSVSTLKIQRTERGDSAVYLCASSLTQGDNEQFFGPGTRLTVL.

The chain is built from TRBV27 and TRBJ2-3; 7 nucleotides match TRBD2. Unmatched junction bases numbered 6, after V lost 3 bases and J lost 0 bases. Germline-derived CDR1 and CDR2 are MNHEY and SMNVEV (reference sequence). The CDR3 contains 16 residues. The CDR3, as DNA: TGTGCCAGCAGTTTTGCCGGGGGGACTAGCACAGATACGCAGTATTTT. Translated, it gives CASSFAGGTSTDTQYF.

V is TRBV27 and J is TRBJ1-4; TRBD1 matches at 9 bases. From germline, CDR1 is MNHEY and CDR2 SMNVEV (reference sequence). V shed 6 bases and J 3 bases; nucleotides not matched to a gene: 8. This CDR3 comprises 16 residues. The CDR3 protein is CASRRDRVAANEKLFF. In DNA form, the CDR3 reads TGTGCCAGCAGGCGGGACAGGGTAGCGGCTAATGAAAAACTGTTTTTT.

The CDR3 reads CASSLSTGGKTQYF. The CDR3 bases are TGTGCCAGCAGTTTATCGACGGGGGGGAAGACCCAGTACTTC. The rearrangement joins TRBV28 to TRBJ2-5, with TRBD2 matching over 8 bases. The germline V gene has CDR1 MDHEN and CDR2 SYDVKM. V was pared by 1 base and J by 6 bases, with 4 bases of the junction left unmatched. The CDR3 loop spans 14 amino acids.

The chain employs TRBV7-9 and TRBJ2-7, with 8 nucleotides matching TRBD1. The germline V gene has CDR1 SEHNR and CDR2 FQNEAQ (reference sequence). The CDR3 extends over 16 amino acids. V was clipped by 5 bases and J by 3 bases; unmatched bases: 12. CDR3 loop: CASSPRTGKRIYEQYF. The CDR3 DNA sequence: TGTGCCAGCAGCCCGAGGACAGGGAAGAGAATCTACGAGCAGTACTTC.

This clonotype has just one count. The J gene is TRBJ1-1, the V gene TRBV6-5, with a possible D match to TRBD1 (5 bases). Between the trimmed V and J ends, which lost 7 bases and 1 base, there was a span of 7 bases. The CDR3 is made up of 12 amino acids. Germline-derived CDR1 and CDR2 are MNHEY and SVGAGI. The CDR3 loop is CASTDRNTEAFF. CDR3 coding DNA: TGTGCCAGCACAGACAGGAACACTGAAGCTTTCTTT.

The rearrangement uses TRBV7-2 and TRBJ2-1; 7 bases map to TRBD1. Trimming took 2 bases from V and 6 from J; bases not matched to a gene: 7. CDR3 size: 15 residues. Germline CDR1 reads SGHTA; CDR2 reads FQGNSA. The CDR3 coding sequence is TGTGCCAGCAGCTTAATAACAGGGGCTATCAATGAGCAGTTCTTC. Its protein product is CASSLITGAINEQFF.

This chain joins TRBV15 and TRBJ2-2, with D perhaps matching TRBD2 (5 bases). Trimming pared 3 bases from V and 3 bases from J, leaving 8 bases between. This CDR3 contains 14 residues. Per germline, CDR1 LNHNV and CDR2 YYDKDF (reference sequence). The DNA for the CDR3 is TGTGCCACCAGCAGGCAGAGGGACACCGGGGAGCTGTTTTTT. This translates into CATSRQRDTGELFF.

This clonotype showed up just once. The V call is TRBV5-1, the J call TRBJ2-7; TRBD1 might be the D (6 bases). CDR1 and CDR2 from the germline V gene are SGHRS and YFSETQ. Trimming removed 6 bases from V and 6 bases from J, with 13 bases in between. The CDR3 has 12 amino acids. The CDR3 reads CASTSGVREQYF. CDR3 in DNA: TGCGCCAGCACCTCAGGGGTACGCGAGCAGTACTTC. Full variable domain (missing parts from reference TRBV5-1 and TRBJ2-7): KAGVTQTPRYLIKTRGQQVTLSCSPISGHRSVSWYQQTPGQGLQFLFEYFSETQRNKGNFPGRFSGRQFSNSRSEMNVSTLELGDSALYLCASTSGVREQYFGPGTRLTVT.

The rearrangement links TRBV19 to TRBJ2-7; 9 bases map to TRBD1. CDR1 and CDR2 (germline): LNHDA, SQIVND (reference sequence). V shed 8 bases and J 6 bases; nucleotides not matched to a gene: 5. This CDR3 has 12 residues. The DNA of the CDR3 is TGTGCCAGTCGGACAGGGGTGGGCGAGCAGTACTTC. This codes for CASRTGVGEQYF.

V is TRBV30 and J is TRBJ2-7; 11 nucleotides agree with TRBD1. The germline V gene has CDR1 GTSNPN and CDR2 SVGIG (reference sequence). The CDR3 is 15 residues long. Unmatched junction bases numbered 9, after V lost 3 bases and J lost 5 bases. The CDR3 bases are TGTGCCTGGAGCCCTGGACAGGGGGCGCACCACGAGCAGTACTTC. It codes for CAWSPGQGAHHEQYF.

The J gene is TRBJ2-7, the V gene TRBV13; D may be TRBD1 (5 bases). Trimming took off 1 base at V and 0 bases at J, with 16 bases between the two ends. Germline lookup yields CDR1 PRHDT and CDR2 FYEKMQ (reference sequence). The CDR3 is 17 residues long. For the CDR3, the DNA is TGTGCCAGCAGCTTAGCTGCTTGGGGCAGCAGCTCCTACGAGCAGTACTTC. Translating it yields CASSLAAWGSSSYEQYF.

The CDR3 protein is CATSIVAMGLRSSIQYF. The CDR3 DNA reads TGTGCCACCAGCATTGTAGCTATGGGACTCAGATCGTCCATTCAGTACTTC. V is TRBV15 and J is TRBJ2-4; tentative D call: TRBD2 (6 bases). V was clipped by 4 bases and J by 9 bases, with 25 bases between them. The CDR3 covers 17 residues. Per germline, CDR1 LNHNV and CDR2 YYDKDF (reference sequence).

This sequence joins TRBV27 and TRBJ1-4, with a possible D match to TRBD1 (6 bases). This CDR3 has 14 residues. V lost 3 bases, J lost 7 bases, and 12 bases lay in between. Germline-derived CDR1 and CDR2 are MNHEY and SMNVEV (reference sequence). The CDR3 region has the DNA TGTGCCAGCAGTTTCAGGGGAGAGTTTGAAAAACTGTTTTTT. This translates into CASSFRGEFEKLFF.

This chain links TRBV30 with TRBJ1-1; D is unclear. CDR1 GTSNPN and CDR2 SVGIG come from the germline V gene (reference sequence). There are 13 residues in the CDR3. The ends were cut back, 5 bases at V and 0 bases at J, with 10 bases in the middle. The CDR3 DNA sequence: TGTGCCTGGGCGATAGGGATGAACACTGAAGCTTTCTTT. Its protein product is CAWAIGMNTEAFF.